This T cell receptor beta chain was sequenced during a study of technical replicates of blood from a handful of donors. Measured with immunoSEQ multiplex PCR; TCRdb has only the in-frame clones, and not every one. Of around 72,000 clones listed, around 94% were seen once; the top ten hold roughly 0.4%. This clonotype was sampled from a human donor in good health. Sequencing input: T cells isolated from PBMCs.

The CDR3 DNA reads TGTGCCAGCTCACCACCGGGCAGGGGTAACATTCAGTACTTC. Translation gives CASSPPGRGNIQYF. This rearrangement joins TRBV18 to TRBJ2-4, with a weak D call TRBD1 (6 bases). The CDR3 length is 14 residues. V lost 0 bases and J 7 bases, leaving 10 bases between the germline ends. CDR1 and CDR2 (germline): KGHSH, LQKENI.